The T cell receptor beta chain described here comes from a study of T cell responses to AZD1222 COVID-19 vaccine. Findings and caveats of the study: Repertoires in all cases were sampled only once the peak T cell response had passed.

The protocol was immunoSEQ multiplex PCR, while the TCRdb copy is restricted to in-frame clones and leaves out a portion. Here the sample spans some 74,000 clones, around nine tenths being singletons. The CDR3 has 12 amino acids. The germline V and J ends were trimmed by 7 bases and 6 bases, with 15 bases remaining between them. From germline, CDR1 is SQVTM and CDR2 ANQGSEA. Pooled in the analysis were second doses at about 4 or about 12 weeks. As to this clone: Its antigen is undetermined.

The clonotype originates from an adult who received the AZD1222 COVID-19 vaccine. The source was peripheral blood, collected 28 days after the second AZD1222 dose. This sequence joins TRBV29-1 and TRBJ1-2; D is ambiguous. This CDR3 reads CSARKGPDGYTF. CDR3 nucleotide sequence: TGCAGCGCACGAAAGGGTCCCGATGGCTACACCTTC.